A selection of T cell receptor beta chains follows, all from one sample in a study of T cells in localized non-small cell lung cancer. TCRdb keeps only in-frame clones here, not all; method: immunoSEQ multiplex PCR. The sample has some 27,000 clones, around 90% seen once; the top ten hold 13%. Specimen: peripheral blood, collected before any cancer treatment. The origin of the receptors is a female donor older than 55 with stage III squamous cell lung carcinoma. Both conserved end residues are part of each CDR3. The D gene is left open where the match is weak. Expanded clones get a size class; other rows say once, few or many, or leave the size out.

abundance	v_gene	j_gene	d_gene	CDR3nt	CDR3aa
few	TRBV11-2	TRBJ1-3	-	TGTGCCAGCAGCACGAGCTCTGGAAACACCATATATTTT	CASSTSSGNTIYF
-	TRBV5-1	TRBJ2-3	TRBD1	TGCGCCAGTACTAGACAGGGAGACCGGTCGGATACGCAGTATTTT	CASTRQGDRSDTQYF
few	TRBV27	TRBJ1-2	-	TGTGCCAGCAGACGGGACGGAGCTAACTATGGCTACACCTTC	CASRRDGANYGYTF
-	TRBV7-6	TRBJ1-6	-	TGTGCCAGCAGCTTCACCGGCAATAATTCACCCCTCCACTTT	CASSFTGNNSPLHF
-	TRBV7-7	TRBJ2-1	TRBD1	TGTGCTAGCAGCTTGGGACAGGGGGTCGATGAGCAGTTCTTC	CASSLGQGVDEQFF
-	TRBV29-1	TRBJ1-2	-	TGCAGCGTTGAGGGTGGCCCCAATTTGGGATATGGCTACACCTTC	CSVEGGPNLGYGYTF
-	TRBV6-6	TRBJ2-7	TRBD2	TGTGCCAGCAGTTACGTAGCGGGGGGAGGCTACGAGCAGTACTTC	CASSYVAGGGYEQYF
-	TRBV5-4	TRBJ2-5	-	TGTGCCAGCAGCTTGGCCCAGAACCAAGAGACCCAGTACTTC	CASSLAQNQETQYF
-	TRBV9	TRBJ2-5	TRBD1	TGTGCCAGCAGCGTAGGAGGGGGGACAGGTATCCCGAAGACCCAGTACTTC	CASSVGGGTGIPKTQYF
-	TRBV27	TRBJ2-2	-	TGTGCCAGCAGTTTGCAGATGAACACCGGGGAGCTGTTTTTT	CASSLQMNTGELFF
-	TRBV19	TRBJ2-1	-	TGTGCCAGTAGATCGAAAGGGCAGGGAAACCTCAATGAGCAGTTCTTC	CASRSKGQGNLNEQFF
-	TRBV10-3	TRBJ2-7	TRBD2	TGTGCCATCAGTGGGACTAGCGGGGGACTAGGCGAGCAGTACTTC	CAISGTSGGLGEQYF
-	TRBV10-2	TRBJ1-1	-	TGCGCCAGCGGGATGGGTTATGACACTGAAGCTTTCTTT	CASGMGYDTEAFF
-	TRBV27	TRBJ2-2	-	TGTGCCAGCAGTTTGGGGAGTGTAAACACCGGGGAGCTGTTTTTT	CASSLGSVNTGELFF
-	TRBV2	TRBJ2-6	TRBD1	TGTGCCAGCAGTGAGCAGGGACAGGGGAGCGTCCTGACTTTC	CASSEQGQGSVLTF